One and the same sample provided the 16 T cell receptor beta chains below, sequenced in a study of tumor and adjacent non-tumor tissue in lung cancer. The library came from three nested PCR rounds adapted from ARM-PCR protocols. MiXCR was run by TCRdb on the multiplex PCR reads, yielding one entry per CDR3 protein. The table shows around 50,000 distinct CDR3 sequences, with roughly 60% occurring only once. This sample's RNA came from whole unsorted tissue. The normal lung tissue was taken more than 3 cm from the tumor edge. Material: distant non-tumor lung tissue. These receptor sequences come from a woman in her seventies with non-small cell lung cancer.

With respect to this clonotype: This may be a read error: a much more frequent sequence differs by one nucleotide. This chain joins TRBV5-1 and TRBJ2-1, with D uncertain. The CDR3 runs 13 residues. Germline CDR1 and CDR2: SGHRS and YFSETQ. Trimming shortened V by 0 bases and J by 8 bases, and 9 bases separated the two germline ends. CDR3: CASSLGVGDEQFF. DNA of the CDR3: TGCGCCAGCAGCTTGGGAGTGGGCGATGAGCAGTTCTTC. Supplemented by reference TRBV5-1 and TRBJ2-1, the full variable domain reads KAGVTQTPRYLIKTRGQQVTLSCSPISGHRSVSWYQQTPGQGLQFLFEYFSETQRNKGNFPGRFSGRQFSNSRSEMNVSTLELGDSALYLCASSLGVGDEQFFGPGTRLTVL.

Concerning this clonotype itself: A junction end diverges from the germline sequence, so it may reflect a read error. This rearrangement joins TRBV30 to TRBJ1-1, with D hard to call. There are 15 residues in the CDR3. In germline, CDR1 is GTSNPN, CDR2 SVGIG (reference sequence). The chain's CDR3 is CAWSVGLGRATEAFF. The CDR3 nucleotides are TGTGCCTGGAGTGTCGGGTTAGGGAGGGCCACTGAGGCTTTCTTT.

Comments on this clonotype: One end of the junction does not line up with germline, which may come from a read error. In nucleotides, the CDR3 is TGCGGCGTTTTGGGACAAGCGGGCCTCGATGGATTCCAAGAGACTCAGCACTTC. As protein: CGVLGQAGLDGFQETQHF. The chain recombines TRBV29-1 with TRBJ2-5; D may match TRBD1 or TRBD2 (6 bases each). The CDR3 has 18 residues. Germline lookup yields CDR1 SQVTM and CDR2 ANQGSEA.

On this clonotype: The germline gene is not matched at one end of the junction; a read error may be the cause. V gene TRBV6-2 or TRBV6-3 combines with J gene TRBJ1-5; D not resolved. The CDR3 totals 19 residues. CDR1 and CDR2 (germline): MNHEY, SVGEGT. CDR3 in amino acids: CASSYPLGRVIYSNQPQHF. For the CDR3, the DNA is TGTGCCAGTAGTTACCCGCTGGGAAGAGTGATCTATAGCAATCAGCCCCAGCATTTT.

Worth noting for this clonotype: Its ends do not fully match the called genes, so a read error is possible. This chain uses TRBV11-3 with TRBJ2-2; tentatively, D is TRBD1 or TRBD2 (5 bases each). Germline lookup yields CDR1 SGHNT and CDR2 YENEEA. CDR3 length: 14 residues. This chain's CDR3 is CASSYSGTTGKLFF. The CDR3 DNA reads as TGTGCCAGCAGCTATAGTGGGACCACCGGGAAGCTGTTTTTT.

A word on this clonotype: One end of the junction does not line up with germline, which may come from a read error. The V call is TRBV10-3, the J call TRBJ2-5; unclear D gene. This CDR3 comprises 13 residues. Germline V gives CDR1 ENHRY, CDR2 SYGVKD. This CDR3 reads CAIRPDDQEAQYF. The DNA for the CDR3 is TGTGCCATCAGACCGGACGACCAAGAGGCCCAGTACTTT.

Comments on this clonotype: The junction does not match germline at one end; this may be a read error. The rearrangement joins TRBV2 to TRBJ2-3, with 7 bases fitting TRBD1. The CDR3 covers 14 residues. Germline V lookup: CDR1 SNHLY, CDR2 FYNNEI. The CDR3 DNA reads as TGTACCAGCAGCAGACAGGGTAGGACAGATACGCAGTATTTT. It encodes CTSSRQGRTDTQYF. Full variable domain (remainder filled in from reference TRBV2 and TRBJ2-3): EPEVTQTPSHQVTQMGQEVILRCVPISNHLYFYWYRQILGQKVEFLVSFYNNEISEKSEIFDDQFSVERPDGSNFTLKIRSTKLEDSAMYFCTSSRQGRTDTQYFGPGTRLTVL.

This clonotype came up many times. CDR3 sequence reads: CASSLDPGNTEAFF. CDR3 DNA: TGTGCCAGCAGCTTAGATCCGGGAAACACTGAAGCTTTCTTT. V usage is TRBV11-2 and J usage is TRBJ1-1; D ambiguous. The length of the CDR3 is 14 residues. V lost 0 bases and J 2 bases, leaving 7 bases between the germline ends. The germline V gene encodes CDR1 SGHAT and CDR2 FQNNGV.

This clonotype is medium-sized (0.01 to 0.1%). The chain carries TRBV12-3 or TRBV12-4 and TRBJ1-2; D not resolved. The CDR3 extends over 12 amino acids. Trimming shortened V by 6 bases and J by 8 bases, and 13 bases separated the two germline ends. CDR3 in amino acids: CASSPGQRGYTF. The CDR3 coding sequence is TGTGCCAGCAGCCCGGGCCAGAGGGGCTACACCTTC.

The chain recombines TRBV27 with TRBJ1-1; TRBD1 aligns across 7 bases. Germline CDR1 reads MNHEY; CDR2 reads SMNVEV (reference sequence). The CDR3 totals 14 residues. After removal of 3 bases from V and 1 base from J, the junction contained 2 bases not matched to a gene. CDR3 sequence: CASSFGTANTEAFF. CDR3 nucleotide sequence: TGTGCCAGCAGTTTCGGGACAGCGAACACTGAAGCTTTCTTT.

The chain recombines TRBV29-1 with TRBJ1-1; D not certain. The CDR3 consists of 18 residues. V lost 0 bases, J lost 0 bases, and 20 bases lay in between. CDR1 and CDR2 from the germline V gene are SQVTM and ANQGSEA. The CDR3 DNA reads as TGCAGCGTTGAAGATCTTATGGAGCATGCAGTTATGAACACTGAAGCTTTCTTT. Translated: CSVEDLMEHAVMNTEAFF.

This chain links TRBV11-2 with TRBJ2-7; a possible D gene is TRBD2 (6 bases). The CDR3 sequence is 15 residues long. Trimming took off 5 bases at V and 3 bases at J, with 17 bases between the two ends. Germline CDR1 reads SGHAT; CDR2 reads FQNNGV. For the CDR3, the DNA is TGTGCCAGCAGCCGGGGTGGGGGGTATAACTACGAGCAGTACTTC. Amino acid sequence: CASSRGGGYNYEQYF.

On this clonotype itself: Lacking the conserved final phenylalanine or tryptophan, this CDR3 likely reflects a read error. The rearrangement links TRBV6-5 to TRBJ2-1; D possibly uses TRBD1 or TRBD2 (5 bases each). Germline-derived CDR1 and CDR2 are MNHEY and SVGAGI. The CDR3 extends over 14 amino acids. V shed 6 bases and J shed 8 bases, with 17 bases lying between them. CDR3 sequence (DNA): TGTGCCAGCAGCCCTGGGACGGGTAGGTATGAGCAGTTCATC. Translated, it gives CASSPGTGRYEQFI.

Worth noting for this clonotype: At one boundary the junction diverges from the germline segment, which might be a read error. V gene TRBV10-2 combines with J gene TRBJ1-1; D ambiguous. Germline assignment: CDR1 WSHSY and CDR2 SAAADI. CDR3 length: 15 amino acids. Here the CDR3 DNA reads TGCACCAGCAGTGAGTGGAGCAATCTGAACACTGAAGCTTTATTT. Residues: CTSSEWSNLNTEALF.

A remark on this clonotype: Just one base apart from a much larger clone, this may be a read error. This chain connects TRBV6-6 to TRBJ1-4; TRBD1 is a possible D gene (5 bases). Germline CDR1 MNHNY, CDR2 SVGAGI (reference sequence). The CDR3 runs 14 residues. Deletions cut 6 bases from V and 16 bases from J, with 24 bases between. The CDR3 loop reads CASRSGYSAPLQFF. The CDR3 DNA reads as TGTGCCAGCAGGTCAGGGTATTCCGCCCCCCTGCAGTTTTTT.

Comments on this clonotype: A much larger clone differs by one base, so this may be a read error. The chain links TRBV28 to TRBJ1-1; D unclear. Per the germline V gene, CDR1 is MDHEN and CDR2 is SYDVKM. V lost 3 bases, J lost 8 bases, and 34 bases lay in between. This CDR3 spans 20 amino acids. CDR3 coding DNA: TGTGCCAGCAGTTTCATCGGCGAGATTCCGAGGCTTAGGTACTCGGGGGAAGCTTTCTTT. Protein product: CASSFIGEIPRLRYSGEAFF. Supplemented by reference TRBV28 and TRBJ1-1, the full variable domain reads DVKVTQSSRYLVKRTGEKVFLECVQDMDHENMFWYRQDPGLGLRLIYFSYDVKMKEKGDIPEGYSVSREKKERFSLILESASTNQTSMYLCASSFIGEIPRLRYSGEAFFGQGTRLTVV.